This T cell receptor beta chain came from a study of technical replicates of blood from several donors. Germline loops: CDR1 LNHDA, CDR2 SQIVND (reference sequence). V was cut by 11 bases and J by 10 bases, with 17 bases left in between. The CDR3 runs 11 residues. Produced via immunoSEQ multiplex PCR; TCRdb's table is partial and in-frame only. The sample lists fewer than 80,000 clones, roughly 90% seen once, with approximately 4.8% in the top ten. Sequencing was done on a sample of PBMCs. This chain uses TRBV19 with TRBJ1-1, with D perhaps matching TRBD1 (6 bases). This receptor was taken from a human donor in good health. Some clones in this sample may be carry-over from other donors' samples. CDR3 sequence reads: CAVQGQLGAFF. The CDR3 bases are TGTGCCGTTCAGGGGCAGCTTGGAGCTTTCTTT.